The 18 T cell receptor beta chains in this list originate from one sample, sequenced in a study of immune heterogeneity within non-small cell lung tumors. Bulk tumor genomic DNA, roughly 600 ng per sample, was the template. Several biopsies were spaced far apart within each primary tumor and obtained as surgery took place. Curative operations were performed on patients who had untreated, newly diagnosed non-small cell lung cancer. Multiplex PCR (32 V and 13 J primers) was used to amplify the TCR beta CDR3. TCRdb independently ran MiXCR on the multiplex PCR reads; one entry per CDR3 protein. Among some 9,900 distinct CDR3 sequences listed, less than 30% were seen once. The sequenced sample was lung tumor tissue. The receptor set was obtained from a woman in her forties or fifties with non-small cell lung cancer.

This clonotype is judged medium-sized. The chain combines TRBV28 with TRBJ1-5; perhaps TRBD1 as D (6 bases). V was cut by 0 bases and J by 2 bases, with 23 bases left in between. Germline CDR1 reads MDHEN; CDR2 reads SYDVKM. The CDR3 extends over 20 amino acids. This CDR3 reads CASSLWGFRTGREGNQPQHF. The CDR3 DNA reads TGTGCCAGCAGTTTATGGGGCTTCCGCACAGGGAGGGAAGGCAATCAGCCCCAGCATTTT.

This clonotype was counted at least ten times. The V and J genes are TRBV3-1 and TRBJ2-1; TRBD1 matches at 8 bases. This CDR3 spans 14 amino acids. V gave up 4 bases and J gave up 5 bases; unmatched junction bases: 4. The germline gives CDR1 LGHDT, CDR2 YNNKEL (reference sequence). This CDR3 is CASSRTGSNNEQFF. DNA for the CDR3: TGTGCCAGCAGCCGGACAGGGTCTAACAATGAGCAGTTCTTC.

This rearrangement joins TRBV7-2 to TRBJ2-1; a weak D match, TRBD1 (6 bases). CDR1 is SGHTA, CDR2 FQGNSA, per germline. V lost 5 bases and J lost 6, with 8 bases in between. The CDR3 runs to 12 residues. The CDR3 spells CASSVQGNEQFF. In DNA, the CDR3 is TGTGCCAGCAGCGTACAGGGCAATGAGCAGTTCTTC.

This clonotype has at least ten counts. The genes are TRBV7-2 and TRBJ2-3; D not certain. Trimming took 1 base from V and 6 from J, leaving 8 bases between them. Germline CDR1 is SGHTA and CDR2 is FQGNSA. This CDR3 comprises 13 residues. The CDR3 nucleotides read TGTGCCAGCAGCTTAGGTGATGGCGATACGCAGTATTTT. Translation gives CASSLGDGDTQYF.

CDR3 coding DNA: TGTGCCAGCAGAGGAGAAGGGGCCAACGTCCTGACTTTC. Residues: CASRGEGANVLTF. The rearrangement joins TRBV25-1 to TRBJ2-6; D remains unclear. The germline V and J ends were trimmed by 6 bases and 4 bases, with 7 bases remaining between them. The CDR3 is made up of 13 amino acids. CDR1 is MGHDK, CDR2 SYGVNS, per germline.

This clonotype was counted ten times or more. The chain recombines TRBV27 with TRBJ2-1; 7 bases line up with TRBD1. The CDR3 extends over 16 amino acids. V dropped 8 bases and J dropped 3; count of bases not matched to a gene: 13. Germline CDR1 reads MNHEY; CDR2 reads SMNVEV (reference sequence). The CDR3 here is CASSPRRTGLYNEQFF. In DNA form, the CDR3 reads TGTGCCAGCTCCCCACGCAGGACAGGCCTCTACAATGAGCAGTTCTTC.

This clonotype was seen more than once but under ten times. The CDR3 DNA reads as TGCAGTGCTTGGACCTTTTTTGGGCGGACCGGGGAGACCCAGTACTTC. This gives the protein CSAWTFFGRTGETQYF. The chain combines TRBV20-1 with TRBJ2-5; no firm D call. CDR3 length: 16 residues. V lost 5 bases, J lost 5 bases, and 24 bases lay in between. CDR1 is DFQATT and CDR2 is SNEGSKA in the germline V gene (reference sequence).

The J gene is TRBJ1-1, the V gene TRBV12-3 or TRBV12-4; D remains unclear. Trimming cost V 7 bases and J 1 base, with 10 bases left between them. This CDR3 contains 13 residues. The CDR3 bases are TGTGCCAGCAAATTTCTGAAGAACACTGAAGCTTTCTTT. Amino acids: CASKFLKNTEAFF.

V gene TRBV2 combines with J gene TRBJ2-5; 9 nucleotides match TRBD1. CDR1 and CDR2 (germline): SNHLY, FYNNEI. The CDR3 sequence is 13 residues long. V lost 8 bases to trimming and J lost 0 bases; unmatched junction nucleotides: 1. CDR3 DNA: TGTGCCAGCGGGACAGGGTACCAAGAGACCCAGTACTTC. Protein sequence: CASGTGYQETQYF. The full variable domain, its missing parts supplied by reference TRBV2 and TRBJ2-5, is EPEVTQTPSHQVTQMGQEVILRCVPISNHLYFYWYRQILGQKVEFLVSFYNNEISEKSEIFDDQFSVERPDGSNFTLKIRSTKLEDSAMYFCASGTGYQETQYFGPGTRLLVL.

This clonotype was observed many times. The rearrangement uses TRBV11-2 and TRBJ2-5; D is ambiguous. Germline V gives CDR1 SGHAT, CDR2 FQNNGV. Trimming pared 1 base from V and 1 base from J, leaving 4 bases between. This CDR3 is 13 amino acids long. CDR3 bases: TGTGCCAGCAGCTTAGCTCCCCAAGAGACCCAGTACTTC. Amino acids: CASSLAPQETQYF.

This clonotype has at least ten counts. V and J are TRBV5-1 and TRBJ2-2; a possible D gene is TRBD1 (5 bases). Trimming removed 3 bases at V and 2 bases at J, with 11 bases between. CDR1 and CDR2 (germline): SGHRS, YFSETQ. This CDR3 comprises 15 residues. Here the CDR3 reads CASSSIDRNTGELFF. The CDR3 DNA reads as TGCGCCAGCAGCTCCATCGACAGAAACACCGGGGAGCTGTTTTTT.

This clonotype was seen at least ten times. The chain links TRBV7-8 to TRBJ2-7; 7 nucleotides line up with TRBD1. The CDR3 is 16 residues long. CDR1 SGHVS and CDR2 FQNEAQ come from the germline V gene. V was pared by 5 bases and J by 1 base, with 11 bases of the junction left unmatched. This CDR3 reads CASSARQGVGSYEQYF. The CDR3 region has the DNA TGTGCCAGCAGCGCAAGGCAGGGGGTTGGGTCCTACGAGCAGTACTTC.

This clonotype was observed once. CDR3 residues: CASSYRPSTGETQYF. Here the CDR3 DNA reads TGTGCCAGCAGTTACAGACCTAGCACAGGAGAGACCCAGTACTTC. This chain connects TRBV6-5 to TRBJ2-5; TRBD1 or TRBD2 may be the D gene (5 bases each). V dropped 2 bases and J dropped 4 bases, with 14 bases sitting between them. The CDR3 has 15 residues. CDR1 is MNHEY and CDR2 is SVGAGI in the germline V gene.

This clonotype has only a few counts. One base away lies a much larger clone, so this may be a sequencing read error. The chain carries TRBV4-2 and TRBJ1-1; D possibly corresponds to TRBD1 (5 bases). The CDR3 sequence is 15 residues long. In germline, CDR1 is LGHNA, CDR2 YNFKEQ. Trimming removed 4 bases from V and 2 bases from J, with 14 bases in between. The CDR3 is CASSLPGHINTEAFF. The CDR3 coding sequence is TGTGCCAGCAGCCTCCCCGGACATATTAACACTGAAGCTTTCTTT.

This clonotype was detected ten times or more. CDR3 region: CASSEALGGTDTQYF. CDR3 DNA: TGTGCCAGCAGTGAAGCGCTCGGGGGCACAGATACGCAGTATTTT. V is TRBV6-1 and J is TRBJ2-3; a possible D gene is TRBD2 (5 bases). V gave up 0 bases and J gave up 1 base, with 8 bases separating them. Germline-derived CDR1 and CDR2 are MNHNS and SASEGT. The length of the CDR3 is 15 residues.

This clonotype was detected ten times or more. This chain uses TRBV3-1 with TRBJ2-1; 11 bases are shared with TRBD2. The CDR3 has 15 residues. Germline assignment: CDR1 LGHDT and CDR2 YNNKEL (reference sequence). V lost 5 bases, J lost 5 bases, and 5 bases stayed unmatched. The CDR3 region is CASSKLAGVHNEQFF. The CDR3 DNA reads as TGTGCCAGCAGCAAACTAGCGGGAGTCCACAATGAGCAGTTCTTC.

The CDR3 spells CASSDGGRAFPTEQFF. The DNA of the CDR3 is TGTGCCAGCAGCGACGGAGGTCGGGCGTTCCCGACTGAGCAGTTCTTC. The chain carries TRBV9 and TRBJ2-1, with a weak D call TRBD2 (5 bases). The CDR3 is 16 amino acids. CDR1 is SGDLS and CDR2 is YYNGEE in the germline V gene. With 3 bases removed from V and 9 bases from J, the gap between germline ends came to 22 bases. Using reference TRBV9 and TRBJ2-1 for the parts outside the CDR3, the full variable domain is DSGVTQTPKHLITATGQRVTLRCSPRSGDLSVYWYQQSLDQGLQFLIQYYNGEERAKGNILERFSAQQFPDLHSELNLSSLELGDSALYFCASSDGGRAFPTEQFFGPGTRLTVL.

This clonotype has a count of ten or more. V gene TRBV20-1 combines with J gene TRBJ2-5; TRBD2 aligns across 12 bases. The CDR3 totals 14 residues. From germline, CDR1 is DFQATT and CDR2 SNEGSKA (reference sequence). V gave up 8 bases and J gave up 5 bases; unmatched junction bases: 9. The CDR3 protein is CSTSSGGAGETQYF. In nucleotides, the CDR3 is TGCAGTACGTCTAGCGGGGGGGCTGGGGAGACCCAGTACTTC.